These T cell receptor beta chains were read from a single sample in a study of spatial heterogeneity in lung cancer. MiXCR, applied by TCRdb to the 5' RACE reads, yields one record per CDR3 protein. The sample lists about 17,000 distinct CDR3 sequences, roughly 23% occurring once. The sample in question was PBMCs, obtained at surgery. These receptors were collected from a female donor with early-stage non-small cell lung cancer. Each CDR3 is given with its conserved first and last residue.

v_gene	j_gene	CDR3aa
TRBV7-9	TRBJ1-6	CASSFGQIKDSPLHF
TRBV4-3	TRBJ1-5	CASSQVRGIGQPQHF
TRBV4-3	TRBJ2-3	CASSQGPRDSDTQYF
TRBV29-1	TRBJ2-3	CSVCPSGTFTDTQYF
TRBV12-3/TRBV12-4	TRBJ2-3	CASSSVAGQGTDTQYF
TRBV4-1	TRBJ2-3	CASSFRDFSTDTQYF
TRBV2	TRBJ2-7	CASLPGLANEQYF
TRBV5-1	TRBJ2-7	CASSATSGLGEQYF
TRBV20-1	TRBJ2-3	CSAGGGTDTQYF
TRBV7-6	TRBJ2-5	CASSLRSQTQYF
TRBV18	TRBJ1-1	CASSPRPHRDETEAFF
TRBV6-2/TRBV6-3	TRBJ2-1	CASRGVGAVSEQFF
TRBV7-9	TRBJ1-3	CASSLGGAGNTIYF
TRBV6-6	TRBJ1-5	CASSYTIVTQQPQHF
TRBV19	TRBJ2-1	CASSFRRRVDNEQFF
TRBV7-2	TRBJ2-4	CASSAGTSGSNYF
TRBV6-9	TRBJ2-1	CASSSPPRGGSSNEQFF